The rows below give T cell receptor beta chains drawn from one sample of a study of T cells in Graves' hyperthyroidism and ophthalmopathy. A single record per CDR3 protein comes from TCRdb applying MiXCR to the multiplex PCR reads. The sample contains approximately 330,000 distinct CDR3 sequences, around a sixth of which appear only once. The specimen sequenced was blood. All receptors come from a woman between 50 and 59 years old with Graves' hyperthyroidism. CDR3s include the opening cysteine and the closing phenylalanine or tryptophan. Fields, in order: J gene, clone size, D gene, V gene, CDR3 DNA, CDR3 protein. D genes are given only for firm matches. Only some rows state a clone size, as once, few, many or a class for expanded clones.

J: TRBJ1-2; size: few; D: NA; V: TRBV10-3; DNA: TGTGCCATCAGTGAGTCGACTGGGGCGAGCTACACCTTC; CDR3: CAISESTGASYTF
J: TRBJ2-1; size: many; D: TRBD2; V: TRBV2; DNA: TGTGCCAGCAGTCGGACTAGCGGGACGTACAATGAGCAGTTCTTC; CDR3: CASSRTSGTYNEQFF
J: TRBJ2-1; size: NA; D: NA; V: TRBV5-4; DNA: TGTGCCAGCAGCCCTTACTCGAATGAGCAGTTCTTC; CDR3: CASSPYSNEQFF
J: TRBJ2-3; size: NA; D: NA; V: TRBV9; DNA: TGTGCCAGCAGCGTGACTAGGGGGGATACGCAGTATTTT; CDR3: CASSVTRGDTQYF
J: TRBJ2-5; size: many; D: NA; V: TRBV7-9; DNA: TGTGCCAGCAGCTTAAGACGCAGGGGTCAAGAGACCCAGTACTTC; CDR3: CASSLRRRGQETQYF
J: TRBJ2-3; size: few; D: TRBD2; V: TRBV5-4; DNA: TGTGCCGAGACTAGCGGGGGAAAAGATACGCAGTATTTT; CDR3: CAETSGGKDTQYF
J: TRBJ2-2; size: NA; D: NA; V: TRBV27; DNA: TGTGCCATCCCCTCGTTCCCCGACGTTTTCACCGGGGAGCTGTTTTTT; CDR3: CAIPSFPDVFTGELFF
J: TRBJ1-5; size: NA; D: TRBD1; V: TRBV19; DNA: TGTGCCAGTAGTATCCCACAGGGGTCCAATCAGCCCCAGCATTTT; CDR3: CASSIPQGSNQPQHF
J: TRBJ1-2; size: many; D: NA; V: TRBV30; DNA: TGTGCCCGGCAGAGGGACGGGGGTCGCGGCTACACCTTC; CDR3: CARQRDGGRGYTF
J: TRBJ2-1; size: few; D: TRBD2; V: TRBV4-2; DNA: TGTGCCAGCAGCCAAGATCGGAGCGGGGGTTACAATGAGCAGTTCTTC; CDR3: CASSQDRSGGYNEQFF
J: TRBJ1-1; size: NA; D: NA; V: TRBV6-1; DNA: TGTGCCAGCAGTCTGAGGTTCGAGGGAAGTGAAGCTTTCTTT; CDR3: CASSLRFEGSEAFF
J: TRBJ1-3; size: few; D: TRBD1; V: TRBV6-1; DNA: TGTGCCAGCAGTTGGCAGGGGGGTGGAAACACCATATATTTT; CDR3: CASSWQGGGNTIYF
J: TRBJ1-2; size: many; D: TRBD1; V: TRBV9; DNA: TGTGCCAGCAGCGTGGGGCCCCAGGGACAGCACTATGGCTACACCTTC; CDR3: CASSVGPQGQHYGYTF
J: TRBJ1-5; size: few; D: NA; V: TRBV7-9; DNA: TGTGCCAGCAGCGCCGGGGTATTCAATCAGCCCCAGCATTTT; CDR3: CASSAGVFNQPQHF
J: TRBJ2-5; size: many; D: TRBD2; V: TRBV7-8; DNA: TGTGCCAGCAGCGTGACTAGCGGGTGGGCCCAAGAGACCCAGTACTTC; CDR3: CASSVTSGWAQETQYF
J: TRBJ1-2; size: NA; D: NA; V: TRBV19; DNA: TGTGCCAGTAGTATTTATGGGGGGGCGAACCCCTATGGCTACACCTTC; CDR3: CASSIYGGANPYGYTF
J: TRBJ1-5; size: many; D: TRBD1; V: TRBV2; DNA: TGTGCCAGCAGTGCTCCCGGACAGGGGGGCCAGCCCCAGCATTTT; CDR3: CASSAPGQGGQPQHF
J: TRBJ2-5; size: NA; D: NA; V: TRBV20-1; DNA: TGCAGTGCTGGACCGGGGGAGACCCAGTACTTC; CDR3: CSAGPGETQYF
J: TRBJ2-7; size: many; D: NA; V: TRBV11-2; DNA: TGTGCCAGCAGCTTATCCGTGAGCTCCTACGAGCAGTACTTC; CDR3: CASSLSVSSYEQYF
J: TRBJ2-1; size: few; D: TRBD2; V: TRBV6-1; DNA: TGTGCCAGCAGTGATAGCGGGAGGACATACAATGAGCAGTTCTTC; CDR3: CASSDSGRTYNEQFF
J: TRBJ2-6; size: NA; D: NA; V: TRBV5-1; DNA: TGCGCCAGCAGCCCTTTTGGGGCCAACGTCCTGACTTTC; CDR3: CASSPFGANVLTF
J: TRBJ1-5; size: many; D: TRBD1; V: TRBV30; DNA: TGTGCCTGGAGCTCACAAGGGACAGTCGGCAATCAGCCCCAGCATTTT; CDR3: CAWSSQGTVGNQPQHF
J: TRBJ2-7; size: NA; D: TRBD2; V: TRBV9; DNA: TGTGCCAGCAGCGTAAACTGGGGAGGGGAGCAGTACTTC; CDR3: CASSVNWGGEQYF
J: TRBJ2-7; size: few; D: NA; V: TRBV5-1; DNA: TGCGCCAGCAGCCCCAGGTTGGGGACATTACACGAGCAGTACTTC; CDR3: CASSPRLGTLHEQYF
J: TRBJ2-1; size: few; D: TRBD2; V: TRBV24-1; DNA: TGTGCCACCAGTGATGGCCTAGCGGGTTTCTCCTACAATGAGCAGTTCTTC; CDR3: CATSDGLAGFSYNEQFF
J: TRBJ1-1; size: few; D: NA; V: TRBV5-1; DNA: TGCGCCAGCAGTAGAGGATGGACAGCCGGGGTAGGCACTGAAGCTTTCTTT; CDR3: CASSRGWTAGVGTEAFF
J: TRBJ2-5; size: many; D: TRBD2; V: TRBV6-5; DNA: TGTGCCAGCAGTTACTCACCCTTTCCAGCGGGGTCCCAGACCCAGTACTTC; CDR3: CASSYSPFPAGSQTQYF
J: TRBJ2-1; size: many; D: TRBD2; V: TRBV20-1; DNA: TGCAGTGCCCTGAGGGGCGGGAGAATAGATGAGCAGTTCTTC; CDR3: CSALRGGRIDEQFF
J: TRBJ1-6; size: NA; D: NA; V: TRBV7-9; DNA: TGTGCCAGCAGCCCTGAGGGACAACCCCTCCACTTT; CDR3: CASSPEGQPLHF
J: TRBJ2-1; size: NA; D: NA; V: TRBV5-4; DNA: TGTGCCAGCAGCTCGGGACCACACAATGAGCAGTTCTTC; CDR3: CASSSGPHNEQFF
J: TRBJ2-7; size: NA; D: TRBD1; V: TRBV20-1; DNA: TGCAGTGCTAGAGAAACAGGGGAGTACGAGCAGTACTTC; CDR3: CSARETGEYEQYF
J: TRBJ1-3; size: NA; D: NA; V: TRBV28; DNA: TGTGCCAGCAGTTTATTTGGCTGGGAGACTCCCGTCTCTGGAAACACCATATATTTT; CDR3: CASSLFGWETPVSGNTIYF
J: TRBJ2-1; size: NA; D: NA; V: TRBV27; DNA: TGTGCCACCTCACTAGGGGACAATGAGCAGTTCTTC; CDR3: CATSLGDNEQFF
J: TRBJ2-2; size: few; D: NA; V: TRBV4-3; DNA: TGCGCCAGCAGCCAAGAAAGCCAGGGGGGTGCCGGGGAGCTGTTTTTT; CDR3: CASSQESQGGAGELFF
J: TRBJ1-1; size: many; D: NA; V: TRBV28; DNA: TGTGCCAGCAGTTTATGGGGGGGGGGGCAGGGCACTGAAGCTTTCTTT; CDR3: CASSLWGGGQGTEAFF
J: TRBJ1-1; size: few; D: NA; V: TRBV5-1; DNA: TGCGCCAGCAAGACAGGGAACACTGAAGCTTTCTTT; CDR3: CASKTGNTEAFF
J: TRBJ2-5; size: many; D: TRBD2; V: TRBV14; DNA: TGTGCCAGCAGCCCCGGGACTAGCGGTCCCCATGAGACCCAGTACTTC; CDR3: CASSPGTSGPHETQYF
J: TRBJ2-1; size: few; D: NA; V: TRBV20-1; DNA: TGCAGTGCTAGAGATAGAGGAGGGTACAATGAGCAGTTCTTC; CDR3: CSARDRGGYNEQFF
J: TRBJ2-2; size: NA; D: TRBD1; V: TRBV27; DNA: TGTGCCAGCACCAAATGGACAGGGGACCGATCGAACACCGGGGAGCTGTTTTTT; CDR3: CASTKWTGDRSNTGELFF
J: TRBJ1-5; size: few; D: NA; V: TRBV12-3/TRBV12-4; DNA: TGTGCCAGCAGCCACTCAGGGAGGGGTAGCAATCAGCCCCAGCATTTT; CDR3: CASSHSGRGSNQPQHF
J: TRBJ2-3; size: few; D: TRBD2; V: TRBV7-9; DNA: TGTGCCAGCAAACGGGAGGGAGGCACAGATACGCAGTATTTT; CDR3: CASKREGGTDTQYF
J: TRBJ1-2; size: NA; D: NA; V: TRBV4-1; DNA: TGCGCCAGCAGCCTGAAGACGGCCGGCAACTATGGCTACACCTTC; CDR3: CASSLKTAGNYGYTF
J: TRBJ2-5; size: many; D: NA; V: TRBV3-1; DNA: TGTGCCAGCAGCCCCACAGGGGAGGGAGAGACCCAGTACTTC; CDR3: CASSPTGEGETQYF
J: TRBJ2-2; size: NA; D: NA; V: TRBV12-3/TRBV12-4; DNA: TGTGCCAGCAGCTTTTCTCGGGACGGGGAGCTGTTTTTT; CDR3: CASSFSRDGELFF
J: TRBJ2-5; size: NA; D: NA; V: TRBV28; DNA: TGTGCCAGCAATGAGAGGAAAGAGACCCAGTACTTC; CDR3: CASNERKETQYF
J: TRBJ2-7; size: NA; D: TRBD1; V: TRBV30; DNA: TGTGCCTGGAGTGTGACACCGACCGGGACAGGGGGCGACGAGCAGTACTTC; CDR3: CAWSVTPTGTGGDEQYF
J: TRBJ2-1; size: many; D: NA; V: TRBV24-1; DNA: TGTGCCACCAGTGAATCGGGCCACTACAATGAGCAGTTCTTC; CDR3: CATSESGHYNEQFF
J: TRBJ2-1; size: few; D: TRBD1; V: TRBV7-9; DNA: TGTGCCAGCAGCGTCGGAAGGGCAGGGGGCTTCTCCTACAATGAGCAGTTCTTC; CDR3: CASSVGRAGGFSYNEQFF
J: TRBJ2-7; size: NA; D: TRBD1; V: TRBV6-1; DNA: TGTGCCAGCAATCCGGGACAGGGTGTCAAGCAGTACTTC; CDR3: CASNPGQGVKQYF
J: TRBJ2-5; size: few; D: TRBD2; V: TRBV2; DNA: TGTGCCAGCAGGGCGACTAGCGGGGGGCCAGAGACCCAGTACTTC; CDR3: CASRATSGGPETQYF
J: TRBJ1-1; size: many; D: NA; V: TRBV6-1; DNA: TGTGCCAGCACCGGAACAGGGAGTACTGAAGCTTTCTTT; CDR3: CASTGTGSTEAFF
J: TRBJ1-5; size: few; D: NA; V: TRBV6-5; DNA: TGTGCCAGCAGTAACTATCAGCCCCAGCATTTT; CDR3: CASSNYQPQHF